This T cell receptor beta chain was observed in a study of CD8 T cells in ankylosing spondylitis. The table lists this clonotype with a few counts. Its antigen is as yet unknown. TCRdb fed the 5' RACE reads into MiXCR, producing one record per CDR3 protein. The sample records under 850,000 distinct CDR3 sequences, 19% being singletons. V lost 8 bases and J lost 5, with 6 bases in between. The CDR3 runs to 10 residues. Study conclusions and caveats: Reactive arthritis synovial fluid and blood previously showed some of these motif variants. Blood of patients with ankylosing spondylitis appeared to be characterized by a TCR beta motif of eight highly homologous variants.

V is TRBV12-3 or TRBV12-4 and J is TRBJ1-1; no clear D. Material: blood, either unsorted or a sorted T cell fraction (not recorded which). This clonotype originated in a male donor with ankylosing spondylitis. The CDR3 DNA follows: TGTGCCAGCCGAGAGACTGAAGCTTTCTTT. Residues: CASRETEAFF.